These T cell receptor beta chains were read from a single sample in a study of T cells in Graves' hyperthyroidism and ophthalmopathy. MiXCR, applied by TCRdb to the multiplex PCR reads, yields one record per CDR3 protein. The table records 500,000 to 750,000 distinct CDR3 sequences, 46% of them present only once. Material: peripheral blood or thyroid tissue (not recorded which). Receptors originate from a young woman with Graves' hyperthyroidism. The CDR3 runs from the conserved cysteine through the conserved F or W. A D gene is named only where the DNA matches it firmly. Clone size appears in some rows only: once, few, many, or a class for an expanded clone.

13 | NA | TRBJ1-2 | NA | TRBV7-9 | TGTGCCAGCAGTGAGGAGATTAACTATGGCTACACCTTC | CASSEEINYGYTF
16 | NA | TRBJ1-2 | NA | TRBV29-1 | TGCAGCGTTGGGGCGGGGCTGGGGGATAAGGTCGACGGCTACACCTTC | CSVGAGLGDKVDGYTF
10 | NA | TRBJ2-2 | NA | TRBV11-2 | TGTGCCATTGGACTCGGGGAGCTGTTTTTT | CAIGLGELFF
16 | TRBD1 | TRBJ2-7 | few | TRBV4-2 | TGTGCCAGCAGCCACAGGGGGTCCTTCAGCTCCTACGAGCAGTACTTC | CASSHRGSFSSYEQYF
15 | NA | TRBJ2-7 | many | TRBV20-1 | TGCAGTGCTAGAGATCGACCCACACCGGCCTACGAGCAGTACTTC | CSARDRPTPAYEQYF
14 | TRBD1 | TRBJ1-1 | many | TRBV11-2 | TGTGCCAGCAGCTCGACGACAGGGGGCACTGAAGCTTTCTTT | CASSSTTGGTEAFF
17 | TRBD2 | TRBJ2-7 | many | TRBV5-1 | TGCGCCAGCAGCTTGCTTCCCTCTAGCGGGAGCTCCTACGAGCAGTACTTC | CASSLLPSSGSSYEQYF
14 | NA | TRBJ1-1 | few | TRBV30 | TGTGCCTGGAGTGAGGAGGGGAGGAGGACTGAAGCTTTCTTT | CAWSEEGRRTEAFF
14 | TRBD1 | TRBJ1-3 | many | TRBV11-2 | TGTGCCAGCAGCGCGGGACAGTCTGGAAACACCATATATTTT | CASSAGQSGNTIYF
15 | TRBD1 | TRBJ2-1 | NA | TRBV5-1 | TGCGCCAGCAGCTTGGGGACAGGCCCGGGCAATGAGCAGTTCTTC | CASSLGTGPGNEQFF
15 | NA | TRBJ2-7 | few | TRBV12-5 | TGTGCTAGTGGTAGCGTAAGCCTCGCGACCTACGAGCAGTACTTC | CASGSVSLATYEQYF
13 | NA | TRBJ2-7 | once | TRBV7-9 | TGTGCCAGCAGCGGCACTAGCTGGTACGAGCAGTACTTC | CASSGTSWYEQYF
14 | NA | TRBJ1-4 | many | TRBV7-2 | TGTGCCAGCAGCGAAAACAGGGCTGGCGAAAAACTGTTTTTT | CASSENRAGEKLFF
13 | NA | TRBJ1-3 | many | TRBV6-5 | TGTGCCAGCCTAGAGGAAGGCGGAAACACCATATATTTT | CASLEEGGNTIYF
15 | NA | TRBJ2-7 | NA | TRBV15 | TGTGCCACCAGCAGTGAAGACAGTGGTAACTACGAGCAGTACTTC | CATSSEDSGNYEQYF
17 | NA | TRBJ2-3 | NA | TRBV20-1 | TGCAGTGCTGCGGGGGGGAGGGACAGGTCCCGCACAGATACGCAGTATTTT | CSAAGGRDRSRTDTQYF
13 | NA | TRBJ2-7 | NA | TRBV9 | TGCGCCAGCAGCGCTAGTTCAGGGACTGAGCAGTACTTC | CASSASSGTEQYF
13 | NA | TRBJ2-7 | NA | TRBV12-3/TRBV12-4 | TGTGTCAGCAGTTTAGGACTCGGCAGCGAGCAGTACTTC | CVSSLGLGSEQYF
14 | TRBD1 | TRBJ2-7 | many | TRBV4-2 | TGTGCCAGCAGCCAGGGACAGGAGAGGGACGAGCAGTACTTC | CASSQGQERDEQYF
15 | TRBD2 | TRBJ2-2 | many | TRBV5-1 | TGCGCCAGCATACAACTAGCGGGAGGGACCGGGGAGCTGTTTTTT | CASIQLAGGTGELFF
14 | NA | TRBJ1-2 | many | TRBV24-1 | TGTGCCACCAGTGGCTCACATAGAAACTATGGCTACACCTTC | CATSGSHRNYGYTF
16 | TRBD1 | TRBJ2-7 | NA | TRBV20-1 | TGCAGTGCTCAACAATTTACCGGGACAGGGAATTACGAGCAGTACTTC | CSAQQFTGTGNYEQYF
13 | NA | TRBJ1-2 | many | TRBV25-1 | TGTGCCAGCAGGGACTACAAGAACTATGGCTACACCTTC | CASRDYKNYGYTF
16 | TRBD1 | TRBJ1-2 | NA | TRBV6-5 | TGTGCCAGCAGTTACTCGGCGGGACAGGAGAACTATGGCTACACCTTC | CASSYSAGQENYGYTF
15 | NA | TRBJ1-2 | NA | TRBV15 | TGTGCCACCAGCAGAGGGGATGGCAGAAAGGGTGGCTACACCTTC | CATSRGDGRKGGYTF
13 | NA | TRBJ1-3 | NA | TRBV6-5 | TGTGCCAGCAGTCAGTCAGATGGGGACACCATATATTTT | CASSQSDGDTIYF
13 | NA | TRBJ2-5 | NA | TRBV20-1 | TGCAGTGCTAGACGGCAGGCCCAAGAGACCCAGTACTTC | CSARRQAQETQYF
12 | NA | TRBJ2-5 | NA | TRBV5-6 | TGTGCCAGCAGCTTGTCGTACAATGAGCAGTACTTC | CASSLSYNEQYF
14 | TRBD1 | TRBJ2-7 | few | TRBV6-1 | TGTGCCAGCAGTGGCAGACAGGGGAAAGACGAGCAGTACTTC | CASSGRQGKDEQYF
15 | NA | TRBJ1-4 | many | TRBV5-5 | TGTGCCAGCAGCTTGGCCGGGTCCGATCCCCAGGCTTACGCTTTT | CASSLAGSDPQAYAF
15 | NA | TRBJ1-1 | many | TRBV20-1 | TGCAGTGCTAGACCCTCGGAAGGCATGAACACTGAAGCTTTCTTT | CSARPSEGMNTEAFF
13 | TRBD1 | TRBJ1-6 | NA | TRBV20-1 | TGCAGTGCTAGAGCGGACAGGGGAAGATCCCTCCACTTT | CSARADRGRSLHF
15 | NA | TRBJ1-4 | NA | TRBV27 | TGTGCCAGCAGTTTATCGAGGGCAGGGGTTGAAAAACTGTTTTTT | CASSLSRAGVEKLFF
17 | TRBD2 | TRBJ2-3 | few | TRBV7-2 | TGTGCCAGCAGCCGCGGACTAGCGGGAGGGCCCGGGGATACGCAGTATTTT | CASSRGLAGGPGDTQYF
16 | TRBD1 | TRBJ2-6 | many | TRBV6-4 | TGTGCCAGCAGTGACACAGGGGGCGCTGGGGCCAACGTCCTGACTTTC | CASSDTGGAGANVLTF
12 | TRBD1 | TRBJ2-7 | NA | TRBV29-1 | TGCAGCTTGGACAGGAGATCCTACGAGCAGTACTTC | CSLDRRSYEQYF
11 | NA | TRBJ2-7 | few | TRBV20-1 | TGCAGTGCTAGTTCGACTACCGAGCAGTACTTC | CSASSTTEQYF
13 | NA | TRBJ2-5 | NA | TRBV10-3 | TGTGCCATCAGGGCAGGGCGAGGAGAGACCCAGTACTTC | CAIRAGRGETQYF
15 | TRBD1 | TRBJ2-5 | NA | TRBV7-6 | TGTGCCAGCAGCTCCGGGACAGGGTCAGGCGAGACCCAGTACTTC | CASSSGTGSGETQYF
14 | TRBD1 | TRBJ2-5 | NA | TRBV27 | TGTGCCAGCAGTTGGGGACAGGCCGGCGAGACCCAGTACTTC | CASSWGQAGETQYF
16 | TRBD1 | TRBJ1-3 | few | TRBV6-5 | TGTGCCAGCAGTACAGGACAGGAACTTGTTTGGAACACCATATATTTT | CASSTGQELVWNTIYF